Below are 25 T cell receptor beta chains sequenced from a single sample in a study of identical twins. Via MiXCR, TCRdb re-called the 5' RACE reads, giving one row per CDR3 protein. The sample carries 1.5 million to 2 million distinct CDR3 sequences, about 30% recorded once. Sequencing was done on a sample of cord blood. The receptors derive from a newborn girl in good health.

This clonotype was seen more than once but under ten times. A much more abundant neighbour one base away suggests this may be a read error. The chain uses TRBV27 and TRBJ2-4; 9 bases agree with TRBD1. V shed 2 bases and J 13 bases; nucleotides not matched to a gene: 12. This CDR3 comprises 15 residues. Germline V gene data show CDR1 as MNHEY and CDR2 as SMNVEV (reference sequence). This CDR3 reads CASSLGTGSNNEQYF. The CDR3 DNA is TGTGCCAGCAGTTTAGGGACAGGGAGTAACAATGAGCAGTACTTC.

The chain is built from TRBV4-1 and TRBJ2-1; 14 positions match TRBD2. Germline assignment: CDR1 MGHRA and CDR2 YSYEKL. CDR3 length equals 20 residues. Losses at the gene ends were 2 bases for V and 9 bases for J; bases not matched to a gene: 18. CDR3 sequence reads: CASSQPSDRGTSGSRGEQFF. CDR3 coding DNA: TGCGCCAGCAGCCAACCATCGGACAGGGGGACTAGCGGGAGTCGGGGTGAGCAGTTCTTC.

This clonotype was recorded many times. The chain links TRBV12-3 or TRBV12-4 to TRBJ2-7; no clear D gene. The CDR3 loop spans 13 amino acids. V was shortened by 1 base and J by 3 bases, with 7 bases between the two germline ends. The CDR3 nucleotides read TGTGCCAGCAGTTTAGGGGTGGACTACGAGCAGTACTTC. Protein product: CASSLGVDYEQYF.

As for this clonotype: One end of the junction is discordant with germline, which a read error may explain. The rearrangement links TRBV9 to TRBJ2-4; D not resolved. Germline loops: CDR1 SGDLS, CDR2 YYNGEE. The CDR3 extends over 13 amino acids. DNA of the CDR3: TGTGCCAGCAGCCCACTTCGTCCCTACGAGCAGTGCTTC. This gives the protein CASSPLRPYEQCF.

This sequence joins TRBV7-2 and TRBJ1-2, with a weak D call TRBD1 (6 bases). The V end was cut by 5 bases, the J end by 5 bases, with 15 bases between. The V gene's germline CDR1 is SGHTA and CDR2 FQGNSA. This CDR3 has 14 amino acids. The CDR3 protein is CASSARGMGYGYTF. DNA of the CDR3: TGTGCCAGCAGCGCCAGGGGAATGGGGTATGGCTACACCTTC.

The rearrangement joins TRBV24-1 to TRBJ2-3; no definite D call. The CDR3 loop spans 15 amino acids. The germline V gene has CDR1 KGHDR and CDR2 SFDVKD. V was cut by 0 bases and J by 2 bases, with 8 bases left in between. The DNA for the CDR3 is TGTGCCACCAGTGATTTGACAACCACCACAGATACGCAGTATTTT. This codes for CATSDLTTTTDTQYF.

The DNA for the CDR3 is TGCAGTGCTAGAGAGGGACCATCAGATACGCAGTATTTT. Its translation is CSAREGPSDTQYF. This chain links TRBV20-1 with TRBJ2-3, with D possibly called TRBD1 or TRBD2 (5 bases each). This CDR3 spans 13 amino acids. The V gene lost 0 bases and the J gene lost 4 bases, with 8 bases spanning the gap. From germline, CDR1 is DFQATT and CDR2 SNEGSKA (reference sequence).

Notes on this clonotype: A much larger clone differs by one base, so this may be a read error. The CDR3 nucleotides are TGTGCCAGCAGCTTAGCGAAGGGTTACGAGCAGTACTTC. Protein product: CASSLAKGYEQYF. The J gene is TRBJ2-7, the V gene TRBV7-9; D unresolved. Germline assignment: CDR1 SEHNR and CDR2 FQNEAQ (reference sequence). With 0 bases removed from V and 4 bases from J, the gap between germline ends came to 7 bases. The CDR3 runs 13 residues.

The sample holds a few counts of this clonotype. The chain recombines TRBV5-1 with TRBJ1-1, with D possibly TRBD1 on 5 matching bases. CDR1 and CDR2 from the germline V gene are SGHRS and YFSETQ. V was trimmed by 2 bases and J by 3 bases, leaving 11 bases between them. The CDR3 is made up of 14 amino acids. CDR3 nucleotides: TGCGCCAGCAGCTTCGGGGGTGCGGACACTGAAGCTTTCTTT. It yields the protein CASSFGGADTEAFF.

This clonotype has only one observation. The germline gene is not matched at one end of the junction; a read error may be the cause. This chain connects TRBV6-5 to TRBJ2-3; 13 bases agree with TRBD2. Germline assignment: CDR1 MNHEY and CDR2 SVGAGI. The CDR3 is 19 residues long. The CDR3 DNA sequence: TGTGTCAGCAGTTATCTTTGGATTGGACTAGCGGGAGTTGGAGATACGCAGTATTTT. Protein: CVSSYLWIGLAGVGDTQYF.

The rearrangement links TRBV27 to TRBJ1-2; TRBD1 agrees at 8 bases. CDR1 and CDR2 (germline): MNHEY, SMNVEV (reference sequence). The CDR3 has 13 residues. With 8 bases clipped from V and 7 bases from J, the junction kept 9 bases outside the gene matches. The CDR3 DNA follows: TGTGCCAGCGGGCCCTCAGGGGGCCTTGGCTACACCTTC. Protein sequence: CASGPSGGLGYTF.

The rearrangement uses TRBV2 and TRBJ2-1; 9 positions match TRBD2. V was clipped by 6 bases and J by 15 bases; unmatched bases: 12. The CDR3 extends over 13 amino acids. Germline values: CDR1 SNHLY, CDR2 FYNNEI. The CDR3 sequence is CASSAGTSFKRFF. The CDR3 bases are TGTGCCAGCAGCGCCGGGACTAGCTTTAAGCGGTTCTTC.

Only a few counts were recorded for this clonotype. The chain combines TRBV13 with TRBJ1-1; D unclear. CDR1 is PRHDT and CDR2 is FYEKMQ in the germline V gene (reference sequence). The CDR3 totals 14 residues. Between the trimmed V and J ends, which lost 1 base and 1 base, there was a span of 7 bases. In nucleotides, the CDR3 is TGTGCCAGCAGCTTAGAACCGGGGAACACTGAAGCTTTCTTT. This translates into CASSLEPGNTEAFF.

This clonotype was counted only a few times. The chain recombines TRBV4-1 with TRBJ2-5; D not resolved. Germline lookup yields CDR1 MGHRA and CDR2 YSYEKL. The CDR3 consists of 14 residues. V was pared by 4 bases and J by 0 bases, with 9 bases between. CDR3 nucleotide sequence: TGCGCCAGCAGCCGAAGGACGGACCAAGAGACCCAGTACTTC. Its translation is CASSRRTDQETQYF.

Concerning this clonotype itself: Germline is not matched at one junction end, which may reflect a read error. CDR3 sequence: CASSPQLSNEQFF. As DNA, the CDR3 is TGTGCCAGTTCACCCCAATTATCCAATGAGCAGTTCTTC. The chain employs TRBV18 and TRBJ2-1; D is uncertain. The CDR3 is 13 residues long. Germline V gene lookup returns CDR1 KGHSH and CDR2 LQKENI.

The chain is built from TRBV4-2 and TRBJ2-1; 8 bases line up with TRBD2. Trimming removed 3 bases from V and 4 bases from J; junction bases left unmatched: 8. The CDR3 runs to 16 residues. From germline, CDR1 is LGHNA and CDR2 YNFKEQ. The CDR3 is CASSHDGGTRYNEQFF. DNA of the CDR3: TGTGCCAGCAGCCACGATGGGGGGACTAGGTACAATGAGCAGTTCTTC.

CDR3 loop: CASSRGQGGNTEAFF. CDR3 DNA: TGCGCCAGCAGCCGCGGACAGGGCGGGAACACTGAAGCTTTCTTT. This chain connects TRBV4-1 to TRBJ1-1; TRBD1 matches at 8 bases. The CDR3 loop spans 15 amino acids. The germline V gene has CDR1 MGHRA and CDR2 YSYEKL. Trimming removed 4 bases from V and 1 base from J; junction bases left unmatched: 5.

This clonotype was seen a handful of times. This chain connects TRBV29-1 to TRBJ2-1, with 7 bases that match TRBD2. The DNA matches TRBJ2-7 better at its end, which makes the J call doubtful. Germline lookup yields CDR1 SQVTM and CDR2 ANQGSEA. This CDR3 region has 16 residues. The CDR3 DNA sequence: TGCAGCGTTGAAGAGGGAGAGCCCTGGGACTACAATGAGCAGTACTTC. It encodes CSVEEGEPWDYNEQYF.

The chain employs TRBV11-2 and TRBJ2-1; TRBD1 aligns across 8 bases. J lost 4 bases, V lost 2 bases, and 4 bases had no gene match. This CDR3 comprises 15 residues. Germline-derived CDR1 and CDR2 are SGHAT and FQNNGV. The chain's CDR3 is CASSLPRQGYNEQFF. The CDR3 nucleotides read TGTGCCAGCAGCTTACCCCGACAGGGGTACAATGAGCAGTTCTTC.

Worth noting for this clonotype: This could be a read error, since a much larger clone is one nucleotide away. The genes are TRBV4-2 and TRBJ1-4; possible D gene TRBD1, 5 bases. In germline, CDR1 is LGHNA, CDR2 YNFKEQ. This CDR3 comprises 16 residues. V was shortened by 0 bases and J by 12 bases, with 20 bases between the two germline ends. The CDR3 nucleotides are TGTGCCAGCAGCCAAGATCTAGGCAGGGCGGAAGAAGAACTGTTTTTT. Translation: CASSQDLGRAEEELFF.

The genes are TRBV24-1 and TRBJ2-2; D is ambiguous. CDR3 length equals 16 residues. Germline assignment: CDR1 KGHDR and CDR2 SFDVKD. V shed 3 bases and J shed 1 base, with 11 bases lying between them. Written as DNA, the CDR3 is TGTGCCACCAGTGATGCAAAACGGGTGAACACCGGGGAGCTGTTTTTT. It codes for CATSDAKRVNTGELFF.

The chain carries TRBV4-2 and TRBJ1-2, with a tentative D call TRBD1 (6 bases). V gave up 3 bases and J gave up 1 base, with 12 bases separating them. This CDR3 has 15 residues. The germline V gene has CDR1 LGHNA and CDR2 YNFKEQ. CDR3 in DNA: TGTGCCAGCAGCCAGGCTACAGGGTATAACTATGGCTACACCTTC. This codes for CASSQATGYNYGYTF.

This clonotype has at least ten counts. The CDR3 region is CSVGPRQGEQYF. For the CDR3, the DNA is TGCAGCGTTGGCCCTAGACAGGGCGAGCAGTACTTC. V and J are TRBV29-1 and TRBJ2-7; 7 nucleotides line up with TRBD1. The V segment lost 4 bases and the J segment 6 bases; nucleotides outside the gene matches: 6. Germline V gene data show CDR1 as SQVTM and CDR2 as ANQGSEA. The length of the CDR3 is 12 residues.

This clonotype was recorded a few times. The gene calls are TRBV5-5 and TRBJ2-6; no definite D call. Germline loops: CDR1 SGHKS, CDR2 YYEKEE (reference sequence). With 4 bases removed from V and 4 bases from J, the gap between germline ends came to 18 bases. This CDR3 spans 17 amino acids. The CDR3 DNA sequence: TGTGCCAGCAGCCCGTATGGACGAGCCGACGGGGCCAACGTCCTGACTTTC. As protein: CASSPYGRADGANVLTF. Filled out from reference TRBV5-5 and TRBJ2-6, the complete variable domain reads DAGVTQSPTHLIKTRGQQVTLRCSPISGHKSVSWYQQVLGQGPQFIFQYYEKEERGRGNFPDRFSARQFPNYSSELNVNALLLGDSALYLCASSPYGRADGANVLTFGAGSRLTVL.

There are a few counts of this clonotype. The genes are TRBV4-1 and TRBJ1-2; 8 nucleotides line up with TRBD1. Germline V lookup: CDR1 MGHRA, CDR2 YSYEKL. The CDR3 has 16 residues. Losses at the gene ends were 0 bases for V and 2 bases for J; bases not matched to a gene: 5. CDR3 nucleotides: TGCGCCAGCAGCCAAGATAGACCAGGGGGCAACTATGGCTACACCTTC. This encodes CASSQDRPGGNYGYTF.